This section outlines one T cell receptor beta chain sequence together with its context. The antigen is not known. Synthesis of TCR beta cDNA relied on 5'RACE template switching carrying UMIs. For each CDR3 protein, TCRdb gives one entry from its re-call of the 5' RACE reads, without DNA. This repertoire includes about 260,000 distinct CDR3 sequences. This entry comes from a study of T cells expressing NK-cell markers. Findings and caveats of the study: Expanded NKG2C+ T cell clones had unclear HCMV specificity.

The sample was blood T cells: a sorted CD56 or NKG2C T cell subset, CD4+ or CD8+ T cells, or bulk PBMC T cells (not recorded which). This TCR was recovered from a man aged 18 to 29 in good health.

CDR3 sequence: CASSYRPQGAGEKLFF. This chain joins TRBV6-5 and TRBJ1-4; TCRdb lists TRBD1, though no DNA is available to test this call. The CDR3 loop spans 16 amino acids. Germline V gene lookup returns CDR1 MNHEY and CDR2 SVGAGI.